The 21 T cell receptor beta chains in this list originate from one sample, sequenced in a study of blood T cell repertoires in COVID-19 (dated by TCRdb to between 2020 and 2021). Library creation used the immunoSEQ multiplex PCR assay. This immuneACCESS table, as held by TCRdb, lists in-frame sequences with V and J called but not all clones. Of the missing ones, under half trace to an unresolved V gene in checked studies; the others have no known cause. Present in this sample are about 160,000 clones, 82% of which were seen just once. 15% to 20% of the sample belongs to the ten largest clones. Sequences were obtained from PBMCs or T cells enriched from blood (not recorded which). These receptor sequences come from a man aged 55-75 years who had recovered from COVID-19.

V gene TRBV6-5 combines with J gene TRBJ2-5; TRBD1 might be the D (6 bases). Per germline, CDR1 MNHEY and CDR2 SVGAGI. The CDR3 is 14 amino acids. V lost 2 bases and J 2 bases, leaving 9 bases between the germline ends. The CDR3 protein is CASSYGTLQETQYF. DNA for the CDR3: TGTGCCAGCAGTTACGGGACATTGCAAGAGACCCAGTACTTC.

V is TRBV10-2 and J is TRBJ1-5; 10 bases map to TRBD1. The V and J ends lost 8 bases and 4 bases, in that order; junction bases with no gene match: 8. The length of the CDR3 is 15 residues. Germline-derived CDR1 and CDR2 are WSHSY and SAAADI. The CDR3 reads CASGGTGVPNQPQHF. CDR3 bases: TGCGCCAGCGGAGGGACAGGGGTTCCTAATCAGCCCCAGCATTTT.

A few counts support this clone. CDR3 region: CASSSNSAGSGNTIYF. CDR3 in DNA: TGTGCCAGCAGCTCCAACAGTGCCGGCTCTGGAAACACCATATATTTT. V gene TRBV7-3 combines with J gene TRBJ1-3; no definite D call. The germline V gene has CDR1 SGHTA and CDR2 FQGTGA. CDR3 length: 16 amino acids. The V and J ends lost 4 bases and 0 bases respectively, with 13 bases between them.

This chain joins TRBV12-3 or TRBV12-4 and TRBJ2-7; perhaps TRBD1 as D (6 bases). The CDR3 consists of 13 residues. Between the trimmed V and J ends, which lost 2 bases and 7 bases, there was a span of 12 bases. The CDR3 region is CASSLLGGREQYF. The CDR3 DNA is TGTGCCAGCAGTTTATTAGGGGGTAGGGAGCAGTACTTC.

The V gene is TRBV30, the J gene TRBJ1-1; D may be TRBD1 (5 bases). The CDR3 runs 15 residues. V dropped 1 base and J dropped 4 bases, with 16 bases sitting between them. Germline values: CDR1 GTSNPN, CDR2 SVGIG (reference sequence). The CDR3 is CAWSGGDPRSTEAFF. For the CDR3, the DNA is TGTGCCTGGAGTGGGGGGGACCCAAGGAGCACTGAAGCTTTCTTT. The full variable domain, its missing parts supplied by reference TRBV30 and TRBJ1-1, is SQTIHQWPATLVQPVGSPLSLECTVEGTSNPNLYWYRQAAGRGLQLLFYSVGIGQISSEVPQNLSASRPQDRQFILSSKKLLLSDSGFYLCAWSGGDPRSTEAFFGQGTRLTVV.

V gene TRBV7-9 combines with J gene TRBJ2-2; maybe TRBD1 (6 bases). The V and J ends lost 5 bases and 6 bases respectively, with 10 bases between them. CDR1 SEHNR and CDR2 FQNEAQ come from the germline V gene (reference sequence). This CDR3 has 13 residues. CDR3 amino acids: CASSVTGSGELFF. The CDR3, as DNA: TGTGCCAGCAGCGTTACAGGGTCCGGGGAGCTGTTTTTT.

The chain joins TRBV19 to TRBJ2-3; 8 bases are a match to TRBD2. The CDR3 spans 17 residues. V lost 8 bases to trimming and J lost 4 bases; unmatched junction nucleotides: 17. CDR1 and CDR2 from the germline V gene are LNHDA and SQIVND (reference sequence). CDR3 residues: CASRSSPTGGWADTQYF. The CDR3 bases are TGTGCCAGTCGGAGTAGCCCCACGGGGGGGTGGGCAGATACGCAGTATTTT.

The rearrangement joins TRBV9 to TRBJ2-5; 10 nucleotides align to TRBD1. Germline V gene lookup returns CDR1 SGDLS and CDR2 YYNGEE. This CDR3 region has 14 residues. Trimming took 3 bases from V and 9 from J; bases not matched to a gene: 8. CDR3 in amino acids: CASSAGTGVWAQYF. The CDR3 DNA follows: TGTGCCAGCAGCGCCGGGACAGGGGTGTGGGCCCAGTACTTC. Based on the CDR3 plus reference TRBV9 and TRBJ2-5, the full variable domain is DSGVTQTPKHLITATGQRVTLRCSPRSGDLSVYWYQQSLDQGLQFLIQYYNGEERAKGNILERFSAQQFPDLHSELNLSSLELGDSALYFCASSAGTGVWAQYFGPGTRLLVL.

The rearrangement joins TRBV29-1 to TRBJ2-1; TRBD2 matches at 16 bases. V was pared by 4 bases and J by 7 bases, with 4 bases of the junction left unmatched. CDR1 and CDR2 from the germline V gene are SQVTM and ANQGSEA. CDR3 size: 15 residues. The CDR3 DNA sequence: TGCAGCGTTGCCGGGACTAGCGGGAGGGGTAATGAGCAGTTCTTC. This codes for CSVAGTSGRGNEQFF.

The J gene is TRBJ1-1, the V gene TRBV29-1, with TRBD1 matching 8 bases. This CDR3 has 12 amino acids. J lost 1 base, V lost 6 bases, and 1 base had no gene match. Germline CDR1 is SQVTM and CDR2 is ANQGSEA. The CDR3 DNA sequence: TGCAGCGTAGGGACAGGGAACACTGAAGCTTTCTTT. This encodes CSVGTGNTEAFF.

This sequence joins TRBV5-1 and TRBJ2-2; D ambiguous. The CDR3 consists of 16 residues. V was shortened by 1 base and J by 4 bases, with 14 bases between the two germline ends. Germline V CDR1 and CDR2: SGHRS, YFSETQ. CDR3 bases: TGCGCCAGCAGCTTGTCGGAGATCGTTGGCACCGGGGAGCTGTTTTTT. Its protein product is CASSLSEIVGTGELFF.

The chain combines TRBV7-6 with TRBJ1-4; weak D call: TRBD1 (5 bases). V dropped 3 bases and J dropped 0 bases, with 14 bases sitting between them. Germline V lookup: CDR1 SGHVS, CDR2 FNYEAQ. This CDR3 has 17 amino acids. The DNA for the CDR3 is TGTGCCAGCAGCTTGGGTACAGGATTTTCAACTAATGAAAAACTGTTTTTT. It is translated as CASSLGTGFSTNEKLFF.

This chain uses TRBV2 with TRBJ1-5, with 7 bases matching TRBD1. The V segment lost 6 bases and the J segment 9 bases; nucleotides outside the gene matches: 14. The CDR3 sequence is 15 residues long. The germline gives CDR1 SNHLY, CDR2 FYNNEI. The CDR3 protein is CASSLTGDWRGPQHF. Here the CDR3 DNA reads TGTGCCAGCAGCCTAACAGGGGACTGGAGGGGGCCCCAGCATTTT. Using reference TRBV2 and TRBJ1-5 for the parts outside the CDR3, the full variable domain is EPEVTQTPSHQVTQMGQEVILRCVPISNHLYFYWYRQILGQKVEFLVSFYNNEISEKSEIFDDQFSVERPDGSNFTLKIRSTKLEDSAMYFCASSLTGDWRGPQHFGDGTRLSIL.

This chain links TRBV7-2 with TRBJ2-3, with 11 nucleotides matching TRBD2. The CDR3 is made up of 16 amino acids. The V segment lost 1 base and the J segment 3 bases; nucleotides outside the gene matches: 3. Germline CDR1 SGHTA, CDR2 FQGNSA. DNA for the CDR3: TGTGCCAGCAGCTTAGGTCTAGCGGGGGGAACAGATACGCAGTATTTT. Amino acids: CASSLGLAGGTDTQYF.

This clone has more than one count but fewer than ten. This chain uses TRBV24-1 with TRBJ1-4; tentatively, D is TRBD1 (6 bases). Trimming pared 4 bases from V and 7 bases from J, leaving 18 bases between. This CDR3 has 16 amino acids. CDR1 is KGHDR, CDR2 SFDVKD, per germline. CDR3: CATSDPRGGASEKLFF. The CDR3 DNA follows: TGTGCCACCAGTGACCCCAGGGGTGGGGCGAGTGAAAAACTGTTTTTT.

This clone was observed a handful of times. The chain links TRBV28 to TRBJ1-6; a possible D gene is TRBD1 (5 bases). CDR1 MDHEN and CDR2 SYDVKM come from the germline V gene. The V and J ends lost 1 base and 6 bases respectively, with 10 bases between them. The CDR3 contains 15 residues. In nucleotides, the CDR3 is TGTGCCAGCAGTTTATCCCGACAGATTAATTCACCCCTCCACTTT. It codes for CASSLSRQINSPLHF.

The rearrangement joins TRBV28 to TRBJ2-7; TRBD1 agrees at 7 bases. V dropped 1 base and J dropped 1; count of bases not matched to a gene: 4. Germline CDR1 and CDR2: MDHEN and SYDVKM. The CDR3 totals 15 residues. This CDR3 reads CASSLFRDSSYEQYF. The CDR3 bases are TGTGCCAGCAGTTTATTTCGGGACAGTTCCTACGAGCAGTACTTC.

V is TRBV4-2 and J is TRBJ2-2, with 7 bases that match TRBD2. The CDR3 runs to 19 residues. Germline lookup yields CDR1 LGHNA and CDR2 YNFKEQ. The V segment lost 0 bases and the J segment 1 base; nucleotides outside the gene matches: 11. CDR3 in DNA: TGTGCCAGCAGCCAAGAAATCCCCCGCGGGGGACGGAACACCGGGGAGCTGTTTTTT. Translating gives CASSQEIPRGGRNTGELFF.

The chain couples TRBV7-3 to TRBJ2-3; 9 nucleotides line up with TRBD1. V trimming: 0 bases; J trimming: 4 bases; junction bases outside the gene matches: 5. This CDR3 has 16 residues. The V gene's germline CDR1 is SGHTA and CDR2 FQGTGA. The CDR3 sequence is CASSLTSRDRADTQYF. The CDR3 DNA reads TGTGCCAGCAGCTTAACGTCCCGGGACAGGGCAGATACGCAGTATTTT.

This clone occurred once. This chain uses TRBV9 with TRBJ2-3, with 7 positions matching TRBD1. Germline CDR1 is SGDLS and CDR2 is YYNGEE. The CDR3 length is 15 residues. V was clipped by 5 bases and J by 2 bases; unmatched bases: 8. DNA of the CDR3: TGTGCCAGCAGGTCTTCCGACAGGGACACAGATACGCAGTATTTT. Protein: CASRSSDRDTDTQYF.

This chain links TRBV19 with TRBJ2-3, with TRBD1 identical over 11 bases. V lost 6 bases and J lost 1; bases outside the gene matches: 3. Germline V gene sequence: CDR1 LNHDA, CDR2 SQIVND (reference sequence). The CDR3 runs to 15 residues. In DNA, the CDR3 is TGTGCCAGTAGGAGGACAGGGGGCGGCACAGATACGCAGTATTTT. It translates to CASRRTGGGTDTQYF.